This T cell receptor (beta chain) was sequenced for a study of response to subunit inactivated influenza vaccine. The study's findings and limits: New T cells are recruited in small numbers by each seasonal influenza vaccination, according to the authors' suggestion.

This clonotype was seen a handful of times. The antigen is not known. Using its own MiXCR run on the RT-PCR reads, TCRdb lists one record per CDR3 protein. This table holds about half a million distinct CDR3 sequences, about 25% found once. CDR3 length equals 17 residues. J was trimmed by 4 bases and V by 3 bases; bases with no gene match: 8. The germline gives CDR1 SGHRS, CDR2 YFSETQ. This clonotype was sampled from a man aged 50-59 years who received an inactivated influenza vaccine. The source material was CD4+ T cells sorted from PBMCs, sampled about 5 days after vaccination. The chain combines TRBV5-1 with TRBJ2-2; 11 positions match TRBD1. As DNA, the CDR3 is TGCGCCAGCAGCTCCGGATCCGGGACAGGGGGCACCGGGGAGCTGTTTTTT. Its protein product is CASSSGSGTGGTGELFF.